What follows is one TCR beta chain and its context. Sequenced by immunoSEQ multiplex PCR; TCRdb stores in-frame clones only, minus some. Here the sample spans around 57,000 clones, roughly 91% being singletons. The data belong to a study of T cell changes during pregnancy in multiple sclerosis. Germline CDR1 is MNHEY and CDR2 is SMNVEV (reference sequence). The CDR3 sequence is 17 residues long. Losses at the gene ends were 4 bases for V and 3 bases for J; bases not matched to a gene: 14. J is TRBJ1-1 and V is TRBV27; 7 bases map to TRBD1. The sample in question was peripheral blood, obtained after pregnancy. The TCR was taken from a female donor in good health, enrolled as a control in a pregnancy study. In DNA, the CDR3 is TGTGCCAGCAGTTCTCCGGACAGGTTAAGTCTTGACACTGAAGCTTTCTTT. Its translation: CASSSPDRLSLDTEAFF.